These 30 T cell receptor beta chains originate from one sample sequenced in a study of shared clonotypes between healthy human individuals. TCRdb keeps only in-frame clones here, not all; method: immunoSEQ multiplex PCR. The sample contains roughly 1,500,000 clones, approximately 98.5% of which appear only once. The specimen was naive CD4+ T cells sorted from blood. Subset described: CD45RA+ positively selected. The receptors come from a man between 25 and 39 years old in good health.

The V and J genes are TRBV6-5 and TRBJ1-4; D unresolved. Germline assignment: CDR1 MNHEY and CDR2 SVGAGI. Trimming took off 8 bases at V and 0 bases at J, with 10 bases between the two ends. CDR3 size: 14 residues. In DNA, the CDR3 is TGTGCCAGCCGAACCGTTGCAACTAATGAAAAACTGTTTTTT. Its protein product is CASRTVATNEKLFF.

This clone was recorded once. The chain is built from TRBV27 and TRBJ1-1; D uncertain. CDR3 length equals 13 residues. V was pared by 4 bases and J by 0 bases, with 6 bases between. The germline V gene encodes CDR1 MNHEY and CDR2 SMNVEV (reference sequence). The CDR3 DNA reads TGTGCCAGCAGTTACAGAATGAACACTGAAGCTTTCTTT. This translates into CASSYRMNTEAFF.

There are a few counts of this clone. The rearrangement links TRBV5-4 to TRBJ1-4; D is unclear. CDR1 is SGHNT and CDR2 is YYREEE in the germline V gene (reference sequence). The CDR3 length is 13 residues. V dropped 1 base and J dropped 5 bases, with 6 bases sitting between them. The CDR3 loop is CASSLSLNEKLFF. The CDR3 DNA sequence: TGTGCCAGCAGCTTGAGCCTAAATGAAAAACTGTTTTTT.

The chain couples TRBV11-3 to TRBJ2-2; 7 nucleotides align to TRBD1. Germline V CDR1 and CDR2: SGHNT, YENEEA. Losses at the gene ends were 1 base for V and 1 base for J; bases not matched to a gene: 0. This CDR3 region has 15 residues. CDR3 nucleotide sequence: TGTGCCAGCAGCTTAGGGGACAGGAACACCGGGGAGCTGTTTTTT. Encoded protein: CASSLGDRNTGELFF.

This rearrangement joins TRBV5-1 to TRBJ2-3; TRBD1 is a possible D gene (5 bases). Germline V gene data show CDR1 as SGHRS and CDR2 as YFSETQ. This CDR3 comprises 14 residues. Deletions cut 3 bases from V and 1 base from J, with 9 bases between. CDR3 sequence: CASSSQGGTDTQYF. The CDR3 DNA reads TGCGCCAGCAGCTCCCAGGGTGGCACAGATACGCAGTATTTT.

The rearrangement links TRBV5-1 to TRBJ2-6; D possibly corresponds to TRBD2 (6 bases). The CDR3 contains 16 residues. The ends were cut back, 4 bases at V and 0 bases at J, with 11 bases in the middle. Germline CDR1 reads SGHRS; CDR2 reads YFSETQ. The CDR3 DNA reads as TGCGCCAGCAGCGTGGGACTGACCTCTGGGGCCAACGTCCTGACTTTC. Translation: CASSVGLTSGANVLTF.

V and J are TRBV5-5 and TRBJ2-7; TRBD1 might be the D (6 bases). Trimming stripped 2 bases from V and 3 bases from J, with 9 bases between. The CDR3 has 13 amino acids. The germline gives CDR1 SGHKS, CDR2 YYEKEE (reference sequence). In DNA form, the CDR3 reads TGTGCCAGCAGCTTCCGGGACAACTACGAGCAGTACTTC. This sequence encodes CASSFRDNYEQYF.

The rearrangement links TRBV5-1 to TRBJ2-7; tentative D call: TRBD2 (5 bases). Per the germline V gene, CDR1 is SGHRS and CDR2 is YFSETQ. V was shortened by 7 bases and J by 3 bases, with 17 bases between the two germline ends. The CDR3 contains 14 residues. CDR3 bases: TGCGCCAGCGCCCAGGCTAGCAGAAACTACGAGCAGTACTTC. It yields the protein CASAQASRNYEQYF.

Note on this clone: The sample has other DNA sequences that encode this CDR3 too. The gene calls are TRBV20-1 and TRBJ2-3; no firm D call. There are 11 residues in the CDR3. Trimming cost V 6 bases and J 4 bases, with 8 bases left between them. Germline assignment: CDR1 DFQATT and CDR2 SNEGSKA (reference sequence). This chain's CDR3 is CSARWADTQYF. CDR3 sequence (DNA): TGCAGTGCGAGATGGGCAGATACGCAGTATTTT.

About this clone itself: Other DNA sequences in the same sample also yield this CDR3. This chain joins TRBV5-1 and TRBJ2-7; unclear D gene. The CDR3 length is 13 residues. Trimming stripped 0 bases from V and 0 bases from J, with 4 bases between. CDR1 SGHRS and CDR2 YFSETQ come from the germline V gene. The DNA of the CDR3 is TGCGCCAGCAGCTTGGCAGTCTCCTACGAGCAGTACTTC. Translating gives CASSLAVSYEQYF.

The rearrangement links TRBV4-2 to TRBJ2-3, with 8 bases that match TRBD2. The CDR3 is 15 residues long. The germline V gene has CDR1 LGHNA and CDR2 YNFKEQ. V shed 0 bases, J shed 10 bases, and the junction held 9 bases outside the gene matches. CDR3 bases: TGTGCCAGCAGCCAAGAGGGACTAGTTGATTCCGCGCAGTATTTT. This sequence encodes CASSQEGLVDSAQYF.

This rearrangement joins TRBV29-1 to TRBJ2-6; TRBD1 might be the D (5 bases). This CDR3 region has 14 residues. V gave up 5 bases and J gave up 0 bases, with 8 bases separating them. Per germline, CDR1 SQVTM and CDR2 ANQGSEA. In DNA, the CDR3 is TGCAGCGTTTCCGACAGCTCTGGGGCCAACGTCCTGACTTTC. Protein sequence: CSVSDSSGANVLTF.

With respect to this clone: Other DNA sequences in the sample encode the same CDR3. The CDR3 coding sequence is TGCGCCAGCAGCCAGGAGGCCCGCGGCTACACTGAAGCTTTCTTT. It codes for CASSQEARGYTEAFF. The rearrangement links TRBV4-3 to TRBJ1-1; D not resolved. The CDR3 is made up of 15 amino acids. Germline V gene lookup returns CDR1 LGHNA and CDR2 YSLEER. V was shortened by 3 bases and J by 3 bases, with 14 bases between the two germline ends.

The chain carries TRBV10-2 and TRBJ2-1; 11 bases line up with TRBD1. The germline V gene encodes CDR1 WSHSY and CDR2 SAAADI. The CDR3 runs 16 residues. Trimming cost V 3 bases and J 2 bases; bases outside gene matches: 3. CDR3 in amino acids: CASSDRGQGAYNEQFF. The CDR3 bases are TGCGCCAGCAGTGATAGGGGACAGGGGGCCTACAATGAGCAGTTCTTC.

This chain uses TRBV6-1 with TRBJ1-3; maybe TRBD1 (5 bases). The V gene's germline CDR1 is MNHNS and CDR2 SASEGT. The CDR3 runs 14 residues. Trimming removed 5 bases at V and 1 base at J, with 9 bases between. For the CDR3, the DNA is TGTGCCAGCAGTAGCAGGGTATCTGGAAACACCATATATTTT. Translated, it gives CASSSRVSGNTIYF.

V usage is TRBV28 and J usage is TRBJ2-1; tentatively, D is TRBD1 (5 bases). CDR3 length: 15 amino acids. Trimming left V 2 bases short and J 5 bases short, with 13 bases between. CDR1 is MDHEN, CDR2 SYDVKM, per germline. CDR3 coding DNA: TGTGCCAGCAGTTTAAATCCAGGGTCAGACAATGAGCAGTTCTTC. Amino acids: CASSLNPGSDNEQFF.

The chain is built from TRBV19 and TRBJ1-1; 10 nucleotides agree with TRBD1. With V trimmed by 10 bases and J by 7 bases, 6 bases remained unmatched. The CDR3 contains 12 residues. Germline CDR1 reads LNHDA; CDR2 reads SQIVND (reference sequence). The CDR3 reads CATRDRGFEAFF. In DNA form, the CDR3 reads TGTGCCACACGGGACAGGGGATTTGAAGCTTTCTTT.

The rearrangement links TRBV27 to TRBJ2-1; D not resolved. CDR3 size: 13 residues. Trimming cost V 0 bases and J 7 bases, with 7 bases left between them. Germline CDR1 and CDR2: MNHEY and SMNVEV (reference sequence). The CDR3 nucleotides read TGTGCCAGCAGTTTATCGGGTCCGAATGAGCAGTTCTTC. Encoded protein: CASSLSGPNEQFF.

J is TRBJ2-3 and V is TRBV19; no clear D gene. This CDR3 contains 13 residues. The V end was cut by 7 bases, the J end by 0 bases, with 8 bases between. The germline V gene encodes CDR1 LNHDA and CDR2 SQIVND (reference sequence). CDR3 sequence reads: CASTPRSTDTQYF. CDR3 nucleotides: TGTGCCAGTACCCCACGAAGCACAGATACGCAGTATTTT.

V is TRBV29-1 and J is TRBJ2-1, with 9 bases fitting TRBD1. The J segment lost 3 bases and the V segment lost 3 bases, leaving 3 bases of the junction unmatched. The length of the CDR3 is 14 residues. Germline loops: CDR1 SQVTM, CDR2 ANQGSEA. The chain's CDR3 is CSVDSGQGYNEQFF. CDR3 coding DNA: TGCAGCGTTGATTCGGGACAGGGCTACAATGAGCAGTTCTTC.

The chain joins TRBV7-9 to TRBJ2-5; 7 bases map to TRBD2. The CDR3 covers 16 residues. Germline CDR1 reads SEHNR; CDR2 reads FQNEAQ (reference sequence). Trimming at V came to 0 bases and at J to 5 bases, leaving 9 bases not matched to a gene. This CDR3 is CASSLATGGPSETQYF. CDR3 DNA: TGTGCCAGCAGCTTAGCCACGGGAGGCCCCTCGGAGACCCAGTACTTC.

CDR3 DNA sequence: TGTGCCAGCAGTGCCATCCGACTAGCGGGAGCCCCCTCCTACAATGAGCAGTTCTTC. It is translated as CASSAIRLAGAPSYNEQFF. The rearrangement uses TRBV27 and TRBJ2-1; 12 bases match TRBD2. Germline V gene lookup returns CDR1 MNHEY and CDR2 SMNVEV (reference sequence). The CDR3 contains 19 residues. Unmatched junction bases numbered 11, after V lost 5 bases and J lost 0 bases.

V gene TRBV7-9 combines with J gene TRBJ2-7; 8 bases are shared with TRBD2. The V gene end was trimmed by 5 bases and the J gene end by 2 bases; junction bases not matched to a gene: 11. The CDR3 has 16 amino acids. Per the germline V gene, CDR1 is SEHNR and CDR2 is FQNEAQ (reference sequence). CDR3 coding DNA: TGTGCCAGCAGCCCCCAAGGAGCGGGAGCCCCCTACGAGCAGTACTTC. The encoded protein is CASSPQGAGAPYEQYF.

The chain is built from TRBV6-6 and TRBJ2-5; 7 nucleotides align to TRBD1. The J segment lost 3 bases and the V segment lost 2 bases, leaving 3 bases of the junction unmatched. The CDR3 spans 14 residues. Germline-derived CDR1 and CDR2 are MNHNY and SVGAGI (reference sequence). The CDR3 sequence is CASSYRQGEETQYF. The DNA for the CDR3 is TGTGCCAGCAGTTACCGACAGGGCGAAGAGACCCAGTACTTC.

The chain carries TRBV5-1 and TRBJ1-4, with TRBD1 identical over 7 bases. Germline V gene sequence: CDR1 SGHRS, CDR2 YFSETQ. V lost 3 bases, J lost 14 bases, and 28 bases stayed unmatched. This CDR3 contains 19 residues. The CDR3 region has the DNA TGCGCCAGCAGCTCTGGTCCGACAGGGAGTCACGAGTCCCGATTACTGCTGTTTTTT. It codes for CASSSGPTGSHESRLLLFF.

Remarks on this clone: Other DNA sequences in the sample encode the same CDR3. The chain combines TRBV11-3 with TRBJ1-3; D gene ambiguous. The CDR3 length is 13 residues. The V gene's germline CDR1 is SGHNT and CDR2 YENEEA. V was pared by 0 bases and J by 4 bases, with 4 bases between. The CDR3 loop reads CASSLEGGNTIYF. CDR3 nucleotides: TGTGCCAGCAGCTTAGAGGGAGGAAACACCATATATTTT.

The chain has TRBV27 and TRBJ2-3; 8 bases map to TRBD2. The CDR3 has 17 residues. Looked up from germline, CDR1 is MNHEY and CDR2 is SMNVEV (reference sequence). The J segment lost 1 base and the V segment lost 0 bases, leaving 6 bases of the junction unmatched. The CDR3 is CASSLSNLREGTDTQYF. The CDR3 DNA reads as TGTGCCAGCAGTTTATCGAATTTGCGGGAGGGCACAGATACGCAGTATTTT.

The genes are TRBV10-2 and TRBJ2-3; D is undetermined. V was shortened by 8 bases and J by 0 bases, with 12 bases between the two germline ends. This CDR3 comprises 14 residues. Germline V gene data show CDR1 as WSHSY and CDR2 as SAAADI. CDR3 coding DNA: TGCGCCAGCTGGAGTGCGCCTAGCACAGATACGCAGTATTTT. Translating gives CASWSAPSTDTQYF.

The J gene is TRBJ1-3, the V gene TRBV29-1; no definite D call. Germline-derived CDR1 and CDR2 are SQVTM and ANQGSEA. The V end lost 3 bases, the J end lost 0 bases, and 3 bases lay between the germline ends. This CDR3 comprises 12 residues. CDR3 loop: CSVEASGNTIYF. The CDR3 bases are TGCAGCGTTGAGGCCTCTGGAAACACCATATATTTT.

This clone has only one observation. For the CDR3, the DNA is TGTGCCAGCAGTCTCCGTCCACCCCCAGATACGCAGTATTTT. This encodes CASSLRPPPDTQYF. The chain is built from TRBV6-1 and TRBJ2-3; D remains unclear. CDR1 and CDR2 (germline): MNHNS, SASEGT. V was clipped by 5 bases and J by 4 bases, with 13 bases between them. This CDR3 is 14 amino acids long.